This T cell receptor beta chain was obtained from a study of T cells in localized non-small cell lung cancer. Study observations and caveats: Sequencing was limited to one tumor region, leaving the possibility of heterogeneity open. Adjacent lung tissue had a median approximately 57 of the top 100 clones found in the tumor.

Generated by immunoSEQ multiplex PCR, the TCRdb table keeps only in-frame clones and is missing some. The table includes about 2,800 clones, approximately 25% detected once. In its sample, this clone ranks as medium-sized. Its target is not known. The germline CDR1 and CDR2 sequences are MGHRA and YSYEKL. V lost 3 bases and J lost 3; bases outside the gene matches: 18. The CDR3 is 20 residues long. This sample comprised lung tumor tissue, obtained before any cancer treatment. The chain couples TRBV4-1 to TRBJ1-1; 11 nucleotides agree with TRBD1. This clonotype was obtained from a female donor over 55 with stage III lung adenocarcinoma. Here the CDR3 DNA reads TGCGCCAGCAGCCAGGGACAGGGGGGGATACTTTCAGGCATGCACACTGAAGCTTTCTTT. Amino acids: CASSQGQGGILSGMHTEAFF.